This T cell receptor (beta chain) derives from a study of T cells in Graves' hyperthyroidism and ophthalmopathy (dated by TCRdb to about 2019). Background for the entire study: Peripheral blood samples were taken at initial diagnosis, before any treatment was given. The study also compared thyroid tissue and blood T-cell repertoires from several Graves' hyperthyroidism patients. To identify TCR V-J signatures that set the groups apart, the researchers used a discovery cohort of 100 patients, made up of 43 with Graves' ophthalmopathy and 55 to 65 with stable Graves' hyperthyroidism. The roughly 94 discovery patients were randomly split 7:3 into training and test sets. An independent validation cohort of fewer than 20 hyperthyroidism patients and 17 patients who later progressed to ophthalmopathy tested prospective prediction of ophthalmopathy. After sampling, hyperthyroidism patients received methimazole starting at 30 mg daily, and ophthalmopathy patients received high-dose intravenous methylprednisolone. The paper reports TCR Vbeta CDR3 sequencing of 140 or so peripheral blood samples: 40 to 45 ophthalmopathy, approximately 74 hyperthyroidism and around 17 progressor patients.

Amplification of TCR beta CDR3 regions was carried out from RNA transcripts. For the first round of RT-PCR on the TCR CDR3, the HTBI primer set was used together with the Qiagen OneStep RT-PCR kit. Libraries were constructed in a second round of multiplex PCR, after which size selection and purification were carried out. Sequencing of the libraries was done on an Illumina HiSeq2000 using paired-end 100 bp reads. The study's own analysis went as follows. Raw data were processed with SOAPnuke, discarding reads with adapters, uncalled bases, mean Phred below 15, or no exact constant-primer or identifier match. High-quality paired reads were merged with COPE v1.2.5, and unique nucleotide sequences were defined as clonotypes. MiTCR v1.1 was used to align clonotypes to the IMGT TRBV, TRBD and TRBJ reference segments. Only V-J combinations with frequency above 0.0001, covering about 99% of repertoires, were analysed. The TCS score was defined as F50 (clonal expansion) divided by E x V (chaos), with BLOSUM62-based TCRdist calculated between CDR3 peptides within each V-J. Welch's t-statistics and random forest reduced just over 500 V-J features to about 13, which were used in a naive Bayes classifier (R e1071). TCRdb redid the processing of the public reads, applying fastp at Q25 and MiXCR, and retained in-frame beta chains. All rows with the same CDR3 protein become a single entry with the most common DNA and genes. TCRdb, not the authors, supplied the V and J calls. The sample table shows 490,000 or so distinct CDR3 sequences, and 15% to 20% are seen once. The top ten clonotypes cover roughly 29% of the sample.

Moderately to severely active disease, a Clinical Activity Score of at least 3, a NOSPECS grade of at least 4, and a duration under 3 months were present in ophthalmopathy patients. The study excluded patients with uncontrolled infections, other autoimmune diseases, pregnancy or lactation. Diagnoses were established on the basis of clinical symptoms, serum thyroxine and TRAb, thyroid ultrasound, and orbital computed tomography. PBMCs were isolated from roughly 10 ml of fresh peripheral blood by Ficoll-Paque density gradient centrifugation. Trizol reagent was used to extract total RNA, and RNA quality was then checked on an Agilent 2100 Bioanalyzer. The CDR3 starts with the cysteine, ends with the phenylalanine, and has 15 residues. Only CDR3 DNA remains: 45 bases, in frame from the first base. The germline V gene (reference sequence) specifies DFQATT as CDR1 and SNEGSKA as CDR2. After removal of 0 bases from V and 5 bases from J, the junction retains 6 bases not matched to a gene.

What the study reported, not specific to this receptor: Sample size was not statistically predetermined, and blinding of investigators to group allocation was not performed. In cross-validation, a model built on a 13 V-J signature told ophthalmopathy apart from stable hyperthyroidism with just under 90% sensitivity and about 81% specificity, and in testing the same model reached 80%/75%. In validation, the model predicted progression to ophthalmopathy with 65% to 71% sensitivity and approximately 72% specificity, a median of around six months before onset. Most expanded thyroid clonotypes (frequency above 0.001) were also found in blood, which suggests that blood repertoires may mirror thyroid immune responses.

This clonotype has a count of ten or more. Its antigen remains unidentified. No much larger clone is present one base from it, and per-base qualities are unavailable. The chain links TRBV20-1 with TRBJ2-3; TRBD2 fits 9 bases in the junction. This sequence was found in a woman in her twenties or thirties with Graves' ophthalmopathy. The specimen was blood. The DNA is TGCAGTGCTAGAGAGGCGCGGGGGGGAGGAGATACGCAGTATTTT. Its protein product is CSAREARGGGDTQYF.